What follows are 5 T cell receptor beta chains derived from one specimen sequenced in a study of cytomegalovirus exposure and HLA in healthy donors. Profiling relied on immunoSEQ multiplex PCR, and the TCRdb table lists in-frame clones only, not all of them. The data hold 150,000 or so clones, with approximately 87% observed a single time. Sequencing was done on a sample of PBMCs. These receptors were obtained from a woman aged 30 to 39 in good health and CMV-seronegative.

This clone was observed a handful of times. This sequence joins TRBV27 and TRBJ1-6; D is ambiguous. The CDR3 length is 16 residues. Germline CDR1 reads MNHEY; CDR2 reads SMNVEV (reference sequence). Trimming removed 6 bases from V and 0 bases from J, with 12 bases in between. Written as DNA, the CDR3 is TGTGCCAGCAGCATAACTCCGAGCTCCTATAATTCACCCCTCCACTTT. Translated, it gives CASSITPSSYNSPLHF.

The V gene is TRBV9, the J gene TRBJ1-1; tentative D call: TRBD1 (6 bases). V was shortened by 3 bases and J by 0 bases, with 12 bases between the two germline ends. From germline, CDR1 is SGDLS and CDR2 YYNGEE. The CDR3 sequence is 15 residues long. Here the CDR3 DNA reads TGTGCCAGCAGCGGCGGACAGCACATGAACACTGAAGCTTTCTTT. Translation: CASSGGQHMNTEAFF.

The V call is TRBV5-1, the J call TRBJ2-1; D is unresolved. The V gene's germline CDR1 is SGHRS and CDR2 YFSETQ. The V end was cut by 2 bases, the J end by 1 base, with 10 bases between. The CDR3 runs 15 residues. In DNA form, the CDR3 reads TGCGCCAGCAGCTTTGGAGCGCAGTCCTACAATGAGCAGTTCTTC. Encoded protein: CASSFGAQSYNEQFF. Variable domain in full (rest from reference TRBV5-1 and TRBJ2-1): KAGVTQTPRYLIKTRGQQVTLSCSPISGHRSVSWYQQTPGQGLQFLFEYFSETQRNKGNFPGRFSGRQFSNSRSEMNVSTLELGDSALYLCASSFGAQSYNEQFFGPGTRLTVL.

The V gene is TRBV4-3, the J gene TRBJ2-3; TRBD1 matches 7 bases. With V trimmed by 1 base and J by 2 bases, 3 bases remained unmatched. The CDR3 covers 15 residues. Germline CDR1 and CDR2: LGHNA and YSLEER. CDR3 nucleotides: TGCGCCAGCAGCCAAGCTACAGGGGTCACAGATACGCAGTATTTT. Its protein product is CASSQATGVTDTQYF.

The J gene is TRBJ1-2, the V gene TRBV30; 7 bases line up with TRBD1. J lost 3 bases, V lost 4 bases, and 5 bases had no gene match. The germline V gene has CDR1 GTSNPN and CDR2 SVGIG (reference sequence). CDR3 length: 13 amino acids. CDR3: CAWKAGGDYGYTF. CDR3 nucleotide sequence: TGTGCCTGGAAGGCAGGGGGAGACTATGGCTACACCTTC.